This TCR beta chain is from a study of blood T cell repertoires in COVID-19. For the study at large: Italy, Spain and the United States were the sources of the convalescent and acute COVID-19 samples. Nucleic acid was either cDNA or gDNA, and it came from T cells, B-cell-depleted T cells, or PBMCs.

Source study methods: The authors estimated nucleated cell counts from reference gene primer amplification. Sequencing used immunoSEQ multiplex PCR; TCRdb keeps in-frame clones, though not all of them. The DNA was the basis for D and trimming; V, J and clone size are from that table. The sample gives approximately 250,000 clones, about 80% of which show up once; roughly 8.6% is in the top ten. The CDR3 is made up of 16 amino acids. Germline V gene sequence: CDR1 SGHRS, CDR2 YFSETQ. Trimming removed 2 bases from V and 5 bases from J; junction bases left unmatched: 10. The TCR sequence derives from a human donor in a cohort sampled during active COVID-19. The specimen sequenced was peripheral blood. The genes are TRBV5-1 and TRBJ2-7; TRBD1 matches 10 bases. CDR3 DNA sequence: TGCGCCAGCAGCTTAAATACGGGACAGGGGTCCAACGAGCAGTACTTC. This translates into CASSLNTGQGSNEQYF.